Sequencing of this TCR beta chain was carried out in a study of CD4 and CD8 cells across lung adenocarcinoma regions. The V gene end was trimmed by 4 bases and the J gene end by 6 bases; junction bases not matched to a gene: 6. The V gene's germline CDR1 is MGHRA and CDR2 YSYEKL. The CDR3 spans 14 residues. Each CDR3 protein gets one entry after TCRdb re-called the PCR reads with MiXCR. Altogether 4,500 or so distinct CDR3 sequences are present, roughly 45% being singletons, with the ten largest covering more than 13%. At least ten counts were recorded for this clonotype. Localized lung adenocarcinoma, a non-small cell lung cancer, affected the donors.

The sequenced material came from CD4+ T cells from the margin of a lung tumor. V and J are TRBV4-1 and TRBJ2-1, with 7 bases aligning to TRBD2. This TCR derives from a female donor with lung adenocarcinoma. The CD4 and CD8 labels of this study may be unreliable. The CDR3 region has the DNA TGCGCCAGCAGCCTGGGGGGGTTGGGCAATGAGCAGTTCTTC. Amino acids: CASSLGGLGNEQFF.